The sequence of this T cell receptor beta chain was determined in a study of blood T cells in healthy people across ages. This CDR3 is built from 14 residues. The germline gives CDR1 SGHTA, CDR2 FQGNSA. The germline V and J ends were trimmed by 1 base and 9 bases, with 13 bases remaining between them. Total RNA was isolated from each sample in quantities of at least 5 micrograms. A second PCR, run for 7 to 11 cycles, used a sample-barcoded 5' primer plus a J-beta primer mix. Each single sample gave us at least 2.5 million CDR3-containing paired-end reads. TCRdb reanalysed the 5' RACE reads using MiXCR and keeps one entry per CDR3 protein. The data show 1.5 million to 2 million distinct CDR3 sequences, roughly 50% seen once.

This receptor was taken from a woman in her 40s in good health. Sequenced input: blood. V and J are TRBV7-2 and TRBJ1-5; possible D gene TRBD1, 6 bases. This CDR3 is CASSLGPQGWPQHF. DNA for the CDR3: TGTGCCAGCAGCTTAGGTCCACAGGGTTGGCCCCAGCATTTT. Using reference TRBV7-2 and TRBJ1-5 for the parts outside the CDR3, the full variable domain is GAGVSQSPSNKVTEKGKDVELRCDPISGHTALYWYRQSLGQGLEFLIYFQGNSAPDKSGLPSDRFSAERTGGSVSTLTIQRTQQEDSAVYLCASSLGPQGWPQHFGDGTRLSIL.